This TCR beta chain was sequenced during a study of shared clonotypes between healthy human individuals. Across the study: Each donor contributed plates that comprised three CD4 naive, three CD4 memory, two CD8 naive and one CD8 memory. Study outcomes and limitations: Deeper or shallower sequencing was expected to change how clonotypes are shared among donors. Between a handful of donors, naive CD4 clonotypes were shared at a level of about 5%.

From CD4+ cells came CD45RA+ naive and CD45RA-negative memory subsets. In the case of this clone: Antigen specificity is unknown.

Libraries were prepared by immunoSEQ multiplex PCR; TCRdb keeps only in-frame clonotypes and omits some of them. The sample holds a few million clones; 85% to 95% are singletons and the top ten take 0.35% to 0.45%. CDR3 length: 19 amino acids. Between the trimmed V and J ends, which lost 0 bases and 2 bases, there was a span of 22 bases. CDR1 LGHNA and CDR2 YSLEER come from the germline V gene. This sequence originates from a man aged 18 to 30 in good health. Some clones in this sample may be carry-over from other donors' samples. The chain links TRBV4-3 to TRBJ2-5; a weak D match, TRBD2 (6 bases). Input material: naive CD4+ T cells from PBMCs. The subset was: CD45RA+ positively selected. The CDR3 reads CASSQDNKGTVLRQETQYF. As DNA, the CDR3 is TGCGCCAGCAGCCAAGATAATAAGGGGACTGTTCTTAGGCAAGAGACCCAGTACTTC.